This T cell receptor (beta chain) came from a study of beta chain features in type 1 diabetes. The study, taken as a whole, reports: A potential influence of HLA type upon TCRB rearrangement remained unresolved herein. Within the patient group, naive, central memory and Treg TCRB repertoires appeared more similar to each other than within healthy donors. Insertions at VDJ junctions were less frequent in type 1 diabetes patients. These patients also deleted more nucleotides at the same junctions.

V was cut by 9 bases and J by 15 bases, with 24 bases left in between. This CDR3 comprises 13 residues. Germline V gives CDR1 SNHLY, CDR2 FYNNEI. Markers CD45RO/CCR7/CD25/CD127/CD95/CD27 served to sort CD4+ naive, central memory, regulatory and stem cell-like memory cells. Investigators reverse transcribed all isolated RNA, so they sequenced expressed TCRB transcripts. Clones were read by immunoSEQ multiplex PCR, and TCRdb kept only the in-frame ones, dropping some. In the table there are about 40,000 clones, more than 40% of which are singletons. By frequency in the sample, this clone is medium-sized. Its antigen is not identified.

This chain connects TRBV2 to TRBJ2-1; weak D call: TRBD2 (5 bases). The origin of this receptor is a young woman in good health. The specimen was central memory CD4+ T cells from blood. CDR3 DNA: TGTGCCAGTACGGGATGGGCGGGCCATTTCTCGTTCTTC. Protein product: CASTGWAGHFSFF.